This entry describes one T cell receptor beta chain. Clones were read by immunoSEQ multiplex PCR, and TCRdb kept only the in-frame ones, dropping some. The sample carries around 10,000 clones, approximately 94% recorded once. This sample stems from a study of T cells in tuberculosis. About the study: IGRA-negative adolescents, IGRA-positive adolescents with latent tuberculosis and adults with active tuberculosis formed this South African cohort.

V lost 3 bases and J lost 8, with 22 bases in between. Looked up from germline, CDR1 is GTSNPN and CDR2 is SVGIG (reference sequence). The CDR3 has 15 amino acids. V is TRBV30 and J is TRBJ1-2, with D possibly matching TRBD1 (6 bases). The sequenced sample consisted of PBMCs. This TCR was recovered from an adult with tuberculosis. The CDR3 reads CAWSPWTAATEGYTF. The CDR3 DNA follows: TGTGCCTGGAGCCCTTGGACAGCGGCCACGGAGGGCTACACCTTC.